One sample yielded the 14 T cell receptor beta chains listed below, sequenced in a study of blood T cell repertoires in COVID-19. TCRdb's copy holds only in-frame clones and misses some; the assay was immunoSEQ multiplex PCR. This table has 350,000 or so clones, almost 90% appearing once. The sample was peripheral blood. These receptors were taken from a man between 18 and 35 years old with active or convalescent COVID-19.

The chain couples TRBV19 to TRBJ1-1; TRBD1 matches at 7 bases. With V trimmed by 3 bases and J by 0 bases, 4 bases remained unmatched. The germline V gene encodes CDR1 LNHDA and CDR2 SQIVND (reference sequence). This CDR3 contains 15 residues. CDR3 nucleotide sequence: TGTGCCAGTAGTATTAGGACAGGCATGAACACTGAAGCTTTCTTT. It specifies CASSIRTGMNTEAFF.

The chain is built from TRBV7-2 and TRBJ2-1, with TRBD1 identical over 9 bases. The CDR3 is 14 residues long. In germline, CDR1 is SGHTA, CDR2 FQGNSA. The ends lost 4 bases at V and 8 bases at J; junction bases unmatched: 6. The CDR3 DNA sequence: TGTGCCAGCAGCTCACAGGGGGCGAGGGATGAGCAGTTCTTC. Protein sequence: CASSSQGARDEQFF. The full variable domain, completed using reference TRBV7-2 and TRBJ2-1, is GAGVSQSPSNKVTEKGKDVELRCDPISGHTALYWYRQSLGQGLEFLIYFQGNSAPDKSGLPSDRFSAERTGGSVSTLTIQRTQQEDSAVYLCASSSQGARDEQFFGPGTRLTVL.

This chain connects TRBV19 to TRBJ2-3, with TRBD1 as a possible D gene (5 bases). Germline assignment: CDR1 LNHDA and CDR2 SQIVND (reference sequence). Trimming left V 7 bases short and J 2 bases short, with 25 bases between. CDR3 size: 18 residues. This CDR3 is CASTYAGLKGSHTDTQYF. The DNA of the CDR3 is TGTGCCAGTACTTATGCAGGGCTTAAAGGTTCCCACACAGATACGCAGTATTTT.

The V and J genes are TRBV2 and TRBJ2-7; 7 nucleotides line up with TRBD1. The CDR3 extends over 15 amino acids. Losses at the gene ends were 7 bases for V and 3 bases for J; bases not matched to a gene: 12. From germline, CDR1 is SNHLY and CDR2 FYNNEI. CDR3 sequence reads: CASNVVGGAGYEQYF. Written as DNA, the CDR3 is TGTGCCAGCAATGTTGTAGGGGGCGCTGGCTACGAGCAGTACTTC. Supplemented by reference TRBV2 and TRBJ2-7, the full variable domain reads EPEVTQTPSHQVTQMGQEVILRCVPISNHLYFYWYRQILGQKVEFLVSFYNNEISEKSEIFDDQFSVERPDGSNFTLKIRSTKLEDSAMYFCASNVVGGAGYEQYFGPGTRLTVT.

V gene TRBV10-3 combines with J gene TRBJ2-3, with 8 bases fitting TRBD2. The CDR3 has 14 amino acids. The trim removed 4 bases at V and 2 bases at J, leaving 2 bases unmatched. Germline-derived CDR1 and CDR2 are ENHRY and SYGVKD. The CDR3: CAISGAGATDTQYF. DNA of the CDR3: TGTGCCATCAGTGGAGCGGGGGCCACAGATACGCAGTATTTT.

This chain uses TRBV4-1 with TRBJ2-1; possibly TRBD1 for D (6 bases). The germline V gene has CDR1 MGHRA and CDR2 YSYEKL. The V and J ends lost 3 bases and 0 bases respectively, with 18 bases between them. This CDR3 is 18 amino acids long. Written as DNA, the CDR3 is TGCGCCAGCAGCCAGGGGGCGATTAAGGGGAGCTCCTACAATGAGCAGTTCTTC. Protein product: CASSQGAIKGSSYNEQFF.

In its sample, this clone was seen a few times. The chain couples TRBV9 to TRBJ1-5, with D tentatively TRBD1 (6 bases). Looked up from germline, CDR1 is SGDLS and CDR2 is YYNGEE. The CDR3 is 15 residues long. Trimming took off 0 bases at V and 5 bases at J, with 12 bases between the two ends. The CDR3: CASSVGGGDDQPQHF. CDR3 nucleotides: TGTGCCAGCAGCGTAGGAGGGGGTGACGATCAGCCCCAGCATTTT.

The chain couples TRBV7-2 to TRBJ1-1; D remains ambiguous. Trimming took 2 bases from V and 11 from J, leaving 12 bases between them. Germline V lookup: CDR1 SGHTA, CDR2 FQGNSA. There are 12 residues in the CDR3. The CDR3 sequence: CASSLSPQSAFF. The CDR3 DNA reads as TGTGCCAGCAGCTTATCTCCCCAGTCCGCTTTCTTT. The complete variable domain, with remaining parts taken from reference TRBV7-2 and TRBJ1-1, reads GAGVSQSPSNKVTEKGKDVELRCDPISGHTALYWYRQSLGQGLEFLIYFQGNSAPDKSGLPSDRFSAERTGGSVSTLTIQRTQQEDSAVYLCASSLSPQSAFFGQGTRLTVV.

This sequence joins TRBV19 and TRBJ2-1; 7 bases are shared with TRBD1. V shed 3 bases and J 5 bases; nucleotides not matched to a gene: 13. The CDR3 is made up of 17 amino acids. Per the germline V gene, CDR1 is LNHDA and CDR2 is SQIVND (reference sequence). The CDR3 nucleotides are TGTGCCAGTAGTATTTACCCGAACCCGACAGGGAACAATGAGCAGTTCTTC. It is translated as CASSIYPNPTGNNEQFF.

This clone was seen just once. V gene TRBV28 combines with J gene TRBJ2-7, with D possibly matching TRBD2 (5 bases). The germline CDR1 and CDR2 sequences are MDHEN and SYDVKM. The CDR3 sequence is 13 residues long. Trimming removed 4 bases from V and 2 bases from J, with 9 bases in between. The chain's CDR3 is CASSSSGPYEQYF. The CDR3 DNA reads as TGTGCCAGCAGTTCCAGCGGCCCCTACGAGCAGTACTTC.

The J gene is TRBJ2-2, the V gene TRBV19; possibly TRBD1 for D (5 bases). From germline, CDR1 is LNHDA and CDR2 SQIVND (reference sequence). Trimming removed 6 bases at V and 6 bases at J, with 20 bases between. The CDR3 extends over 16 amino acids. The CDR3 sequence is CASSYRTAGLAGELFF. The DNA for the CDR3 is TGTGCCAGTAGCTACAGGACCGCCGGGTTGGCCGGGGAGCTGTTTTTT.

This clone was detected a few times. V gene TRBV6-4 combines with J gene TRBJ1-3; D is possibly TRBD1 (5 bases). This CDR3 spans 15 amino acids. Looked up from germline, CDR1 is MRHNA and CDR2 is SNTAGT. The V gene lost 7 bases and the J gene lost 0 bases, with 13 bases spanning the gap. This CDR3 reads CASTGGTSSGNTIYF. Here the CDR3 DNA reads TGTGCCAGCACTGGAGGGACTAGCTCTGGAAACACCATATATTTT.

CDR3 loop: CASSADTGYTF. In DNA, the CDR3 is TGTGCCAGCAGCGCGGACACTGGCTACACCTTC. The genes are TRBV9 and TRBJ1-2; tentative D call: TRBD1 (5 bases). The CDR3 runs 11 residues. Trimming shortened V by 3 bases and J by 7 bases, and 7 bases separated the two germline ends. Germline-derived CDR1 and CDR2 are SGDLS and YYNGEE.

This clone was found once. This chain connects TRBV14 to TRBJ1-1; unclear D gene. The CDR3 is 14 amino acids. Trimming shortened V by 0 bases and J by 7 bases, and 12 bases separated the two germline ends. Germline lookup yields CDR1 SGHDN and CDR2 FVKESK. The CDR3 DNA reads TGTGCCAGCAGCCAAGATGCGAGACCGGGTGAAGCTTTCTTT. It encodes CASSQDARPGEAFF. Full variable domain (outside the CDR3, taken from reference TRBV14 and TRBJ1-1): EAGVTQFPSHSVIEKGQTVTLRCDPISGHDNLYWYRRVMGKEIKFLLHFVKESKQDESGMPNNRFLAERTGGTYSTLKVQPAELEDSGVYFCASSQDARPGEAFFGQGTRLTVV.